Below, 23 T cell receptor beta chains from the same sample are listed, as sequenced in a study of breast tumors, draining lymph nodes, adjacent tissues. TCRdb itself ran the multiplex PCR reads through MiXCR, one entry per CDR3 protein. The data show 100,000 or so distinct CDR3 sequences, 21% seen once. Axillary draining lymph nodes of breast cancer patients supplied the node samples. The sequencing input was axillary lymph node tissue. These TCRs come from a female donor with breast cancer. Some clones in this sample may be carry-over from other donors' samples.

This clonotype has a count of ten or more. V usage is TRBV6-2 or TRBV6-3 and J usage is TRBJ1-2; D perhaps matches TRBD1 (6 bases). Germline lookup yields CDR1 MNHEY and CDR2 SVGEGT. There are 15 residues in the CDR3. Trimming took off 2 bases at V and 8 bases at J, with 18 bases between the two ends. The CDR3 spells CASSYPSFSGEGYTF. The CDR3 DNA reads as TGTGCCAGCAGTTACCCCTCATTCTCAGGGGAGGGCTACACCTTC.

Ten or more counts support this clonotype. The chain links TRBV2 to TRBJ1-5; unclear D gene. Germline V lookup: CDR1 SNHLY, CDR2 FYNNEI. There are 13 residues in the CDR3. The V end was cut by 7 bases, the J end by 0 bases, with 7 bases between. CDR3 residues: CASTIISNQPQHF. The CDR3 DNA reads TGTGCCAGCACAATCATTAGCAATCAGCCCCAGCATTTT. Full variable domain (missing parts from reference TRBV2 and TRBJ1-5): EPEVTQTPSHQVTQMGQEVILRCVPISNHLYFYWYRQILGQKVEFLVSFYNNEISEKSEIFDDQFSVERPDGSNFTLKIRSTKLEDSAMYFCASTIISNQPQHFGDGTRLSIL.

This clonotype was seen ten or more times. V gene TRBV7-8 combines with J gene TRBJ2-1; 12 nucleotides line up with TRBD2. V trimming: 4 bases; J trimming: 5 bases; junction bases outside the gene matches: 6. CDR1 and CDR2 (germline): SGHVS, FQNEAQ. CDR3 size: 16 residues. In nucleotides, the CDR3 is TGTGCCAGCAGCTCCCTAGCGGGAGGGCCCCACAATGAGCAGTTCTTC. This encodes CASSSLAGGPHNEQFF.

This clonotype was counted a few times. The chain combines TRBV27 with TRBJ1-2, with D tentatively TRBD1 (5 bases). V was trimmed by 5 bases and J by 4 bases, leaving 14 bases between them. This CDR3 comprises 14 residues. The germline gives CDR1 MNHEY, CDR2 SMNVEV (reference sequence). DNA of the CDR3: TGTGCCAGCAGTCGCGGGGGGTTAGGCTATGGCTACACCTTC. As protein: CASSRGGLGYGYTF.

At least ten counts were recorded for this clonotype. V is TRBV6-5 and J is TRBJ2-7; D gene unclear. Germline-derived CDR1 and CDR2 are MNHEY and SVGAGI. The CDR3 extends over 15 amino acids. The ends were cut back, 0 bases at V and 2 bases at J, with 11 bases in the middle. The CDR3, as DNA: TGTGCCAGCAGTTACTCGAGCCGGATGACCTACGAGCAGTACTTC. Its protein product is CASSYSSRMTYEQYF.

This clonotype was found a few times. The chain links TRBV19 to TRBJ1-5; no clear D gene. The germline V and J ends were trimmed by 7 bases and 8 bases, with 15 bases remaining between them. Germline V gene sequence: CDR1 LNHDA, CDR2 SQIVND (reference sequence). This CDR3 is 13 amino acids long. The DNA for the CDR3 is TGTGCCAGTACCCCCAGCGGCATGAAGCCCCAGCATTTT. Its protein product is CASTPSGMKPQHF.

This clonotype has just a few counts. The chain recombines TRBV20-1 with TRBJ2-3; D tentatively reads TRBD1 or TRBD2 (5 bases each). CDR1 DFQATT and CDR2 SNEGSKA come from the germline V gene (reference sequence). The V end lost 6 bases, the J end lost 4 bases, and 20 bases lay between the germline ends. The CDR3 extends over 15 amino acids. CDR3 sequence: CSAPGAFNPPDTQYF. The CDR3 nucleotides read TGCAGTGCCCCCGGGGCCTTTAACCCCCCAGATACGCAGTATTTT.

The chain joins TRBV28 to TRBJ2-7; the D gene is possibly TRBD2 (6 bases). Deletions cut 3 bases from V and 1 base from J, with 13 bases between. Germline V gene lookup returns CDR1 MDHEN and CDR2 SYDVKM. The CDR3 totals 15 residues. This chain's CDR3 is CASSLGAGRSYEQYF. CDR3 DNA: TGTGCCAGCAGTTTGGGTGCGGGACGATCCTACGAGCAGTACTTC.

As to this clonotype: A read error may explain this, as a much larger clone is one base away. The gene calls are TRBV30 and TRBJ2-7, with D possibly TRBD2 on 5 matching bases. The length of the CDR3 is 15 residues. Germline loops: CDR1 GTSNPN, CDR2 SVGIG (reference sequence). The CDR3, as DNA: TGTGCCTGGAGTGTACATGCTAGCCGAACCTACGAGCGGTACTTC. Translation gives CAWSVHASRTYERYF.

This clonotype was seen ten or more times. V and J are TRBV6-5 and TRBJ1-4; D might be TRBD1 (5 bases). Between the trimmed V and J ends, which lost 7 bases and 10 bases, there was a span of 22 bases. This CDR3 is 15 amino acids long. From germline, CDR1 is MNHEY and CDR2 SVGAGI. CDR3 loop: CASTKHAVVQGKLFF. The CDR3, as DNA: TGTGCCAGCACCAAACACGCCGTGGTCCAGGGAAAACTGTTTTTT.

Written as DNA, the CDR3 is TGTGCCTGGGAGGGGGGGGAAAACAATGAGCAGTTCTTC. The encoded protein is CAWEGGENNEQFF. The chain combines TRBV30 with TRBJ2-1; D might be TRBD2 (7 bases). V lost 5 bases and J lost 5, with 13 bases in between. CDR1 GTSNPN and CDR2 SVGIG come from the germline V gene (reference sequence). This CDR3 has 13 residues.

A remark on this clonotype: Given a much more abundant clone one base away, this may be a read error. V usage is TRBV2 and J usage is TRBJ2-5; TRBD2 might be the D (6 bases). The CDR3 has 20 residues. Germline V gene sequence: CDR1 SNHLY, CDR2 FYNNEI. V gave up 3 bases and J gave up 5 bases, with 31 bases separating them. The CDR3 nucleotides read TGTGCCAGCAGTGATCTTGTAGGACTACGGGAAACGGGAGTTCAGGAGACCCAGTACTTC. Protein product: CASSDLVGLRETGVQETQYF.

This clonotype was recorded at least ten times. The chain has TRBV2 and TRBJ2-7; D is unclear. Germline CDR1 and CDR2: SNHLY and FYNNEI. Trimming shortened V by 7 bases and J by 5 bases, and 12 bases separated the two germline ends. The CDR3 runs 12 residues. The CDR3 DNA is TGTGCCAGCATCGGACCCTCGGACGAGCAGTACTTC. Translating gives CASIGPSDEQYF.

This clonotype was seen at least ten times. This chain links TRBV10-3 with TRBJ2-7, with a tentative D call TRBD2 (6 bases). CDR1 and CDR2 from the germline V gene are ENHRY and SYGVKD. The CDR3 loop spans 13 amino acids. Trimming took 10 bases from V and 0 from J, leaving 13 bases between them. The CDR3 sequence is CATGEEGSYEQYF. DNA for the CDR3: TGTGCCACTGGGGAGGAGGGCTCCTACGAGCAGTACTTC.

This clonotype was counted ten times or more. The chain combines TRBV20-1 with TRBJ2-1; no reliable D call. The germline V gene encodes CDR1 DFQATT and CDR2 SNEGSKA (reference sequence). This CDR3 has 10 residues. V lost 8 bases and J 10 bases, leaving 12 bases between the germline ends. In DNA form, the CDR3 reads TGCAGTTCTACACTCCGGGAGCAGTTCTTC. It is translated as CSSTLREQFF.

Of note for this clonotype: A read error may explain this, as a much larger clone is one base away. The chain joins TRBV4-1 to TRBJ2-7; 10 bases align to TRBD1. With 5 bases clipped from V and 9 bases from J, the junction kept 13 bases outside the gene matches. CDR1 is MGHRA, CDR2 YSYEKL, per germline. The CDR3 loop spans 15 amino acids. The chain's CDR3 is CASSNRDRGYGGQYF. CDR3 DNA sequence: TGCGCCAGCAGCAACCGGGACAGGGGTTATGGGGGGCAGTACTTC.

In this sample, this clonotype turned up many times. CDR3 protein: CASSIDRFSYEQYF. CDR3 sequence (DNA): TGTGCCAGTAGTATAGACAGATTCTCCTACGAGCAGTACTTC. This rearrangement joins TRBV19 to TRBJ2-7; D is undetermined. CDR1 and CDR2 from the germline V gene are LNHDA and SQIVND (reference sequence). The ends were cut back, 0 bases at V and 0 bases at J, with 6 bases in the middle. The CDR3 consists of 14 residues.

This clonotype was counted ten times or more. The chain employs TRBV11-2 and TRBJ2-7, with D uncertain. Looked up from germline, CDR1 is SGHAT and CDR2 is FQNNGV. V gave up 1 base and J gave up 7 bases, with 8 bases separating them. This CDR3 has 12 residues. CDR3 bases: TGTGCCAGCAGCTTAGGGGTCTGGGAGCAGTACTTC. Residues: CASSLGVWEQYF.

This clonotype was seen ten or more times. The CDR3 DNA reads TGTGCCAGCAGTAGGTCCCGAAATTCACCCCTCCACTTT. Protein product: CASSRSRNSPLHF. This chain joins TRBV11-3 and TRBJ1-6, with unresolved D. Between the trimmed V and J ends, which lost 6 bases and 7 bases, there was a span of 10 bases. Germline assignment: CDR1 SGHNT and CDR2 YENEEA. This CDR3 region has 13 residues.

Ten or more counts support this clonotype. The rearrangement joins TRBV12-3 or TRBV12-4 to TRBJ1-2; D call uncertain. The ends were cut back, 2 bases at V and 6 bases at J, with 16 bases in the middle. The CDR3 is made up of 15 amino acids. The CDR3 DNA sequence: TGTGCCAGCAGTTTACAAGGGAAGACCTCCAATGGCTACACCTTC. It specifies CASSLQGKTSNGYTF.

This clonotype was seen repeatedly, ten times or more. V and J are TRBV6-2 or TRBV6-3 and TRBJ2-7; D is unclear. The V and J ends lost 2 bases and 4 bases respectively, with 6 bases between them. CDR1 and CDR2 from the germline V gene are MNHEY and SVGEGT. The CDR3 runs 12 residues. CDR3 sequence (DNA): TGTGCCAGCAGTTACAGGCGTTACGAGCAGTACTTC. Amino acid sequence: CASSYRRYEQYF.

The sample holds many counts of this clonotype. The chain employs TRBV30 and TRBJ1-2; 7 nucleotides match TRBD1. Germline trimming cut 2 bases from V and 8 bases from J; bases unmatched to any gene: 5. The CDR3 has 12 residues. The germline gives CDR1 GTSNPN, CDR2 SVGIG (reference sequence). The CDR3 DNA sequence: TGTGCCTGGAGTCCCGACAGGGTGGGCTACACCTTC. It encodes CAWSPDRVGYTF.

The rearrangement uses TRBV29-1 and TRBJ1-2; D unclear. The CDR3 sequence is 13 residues long. V was cut by 5 bases and J by 3 bases, with 13 bases left in between. Germline V lookup: CDR1 SQVTM, CDR2 ANQGSEA. The CDR3 protein is CSVRTQTDYGYTF. CDR3 DNA: TGCAGCGTTAGAACACAAACTGACTATGGCTACACCTTC.